The following is a T cell receptor (beta chain) sequence with its context. Its matching antigen is unknown. These data come from a study of post-analysis software for immune sequencing data. Study as a whole: Included among the disease courses, which were recorded for the cohort, were relapsing-remitting, secondary progressive and progressive-relapsing multiple sclerosis.

TCR beta cDNA libraries included unique molecular identifiers. The yield from roughly 1 to 10 million T cells was 500,000 or so cDNA molecules in total. TCRdb re-called the PCR reads through MiXCR, storing one row per CDR3 protein. The profile shows some 240,000 distinct CDR3 sequences, 35% to 40% of them singletons. General study findings and limits: By F measure, strong co-clustering occurred among samples prepared in the same batch. Multiple sclerosis patients had significantly lower normalized Chao1 diversity than controls.

The material sequenced was blood. This receptor was obtained from a girl between 10 and 17 years old with multiple sclerosis.

In DNA form, the CDR3 reads TGCAGTGCTCTGGGACTAGCCAGCACAGATACGCAGTATTTT. This translates into CSALGLASTDTQYF. The chain joins TRBV20-1 to TRBJ2-3; 9 bases match TRBD2. With V trimmed by 5 bases and J by 0 bases, 3 bases remained unmatched. The germline CDR1 and CDR2 sequences are DFQATT and SNEGSKA (reference sequence). CDR3 length equals 14 residues.